These 18 T cell receptor beta chains came from one sample sequenced in a study of control samples from healthy donors and cancer patients. Using immunoSEQ multiplex PCR, the repertoire was profiled, and TCRdb retains in-frame clones only, with some absent. The sample shows 100,000 to 150,000 clones, over 80% of them seen only once. Sequencing input: blood. The receptors originated from a woman between 45 and 60 years old in good health.

This rearrangement joins TRBV6-6 to TRBJ2-3, with D tentatively TRBD2 (6 bases). The germline CDR1 and CDR2 sequences are MNHNY and SVGAGI (reference sequence). V gave up 6 bases and J gave up 2 bases, with 9 bases separating them. The CDR3 length is 13 residues. DNA of the CDR3: TGTGCCAGCAGGCTAGCGCACACAGATACGCAGTATTTT. Translation gives CASRLAHTDTQYF.

J is TRBJ1-2 and V is TRBV18; tentative D call: TRBD1 (5 bases). Germline lookup yields CDR1 KGHSH and CDR2 LQKENI. V was cut by 3 bases and J by 9 bases, with 17 bases left in between. There are 14 residues in the CDR3. The CDR3 sequence is CASSPGGDASSYTF. CDR3 coding DNA: TGTGCCAGCTCACCCGGGGGGGATGCCTCAAGCTACACCTTC.

This chain links TRBV11-2 with TRBJ2-1; D gene ambiguous. Trimming took off 1 base at V and 10 bases at J, with 11 bases between the two ends. Germline V lookup: CDR1 SGHAT, CDR2 FQNNGV. This CDR3 region has 13 residues. CDR3 bases: TGTGCCAGCAGCTTAGTTGCCGGTGGAGAGCAGTTCTTC. Its protein product is CASSLVAGGEQFF.

The J gene is TRBJ1-1, the V gene TRBV5-1, with a possible D match to TRBD1 (5 bases). The CDR3 spans 14 residues. Germline V gene lookup returns CDR1 SGHRS and CDR2 YFSETQ. Deletions cut 1 base from V and 2 bases from J, with 9 bases between. The CDR3: CASSLRGGNTEAFF. CDR3 bases: TGCGCCAGCAGCTTGCGTGGGGGAAACACTGAAGCTTTCTTT.

This clone was seen just once. The chain carries TRBV5-4 and TRBJ2-1; TRBD1 matches at 8 bases. In germline, CDR1 is SGHNT, CDR2 YYREEE (reference sequence). V shed 0 bases, J shed 0 bases, and the junction held 2 bases outside the gene matches. This CDR3 spans 16 amino acids. The CDR3 spells CASSLGGTGSYNEQFF. The CDR3 DNA follows: TGTGCCAGCAGCTTGGGAGGGACAGGCTCCTACAATGAGCAGTTCTTC.

This clone was seen once. Other DNA variants within this sample encode the same CDR3. The chain's CDR3 is CASSLSGTVNYGYTF. CDR3 nucleotides: TGTGCCAGCAGCTTGTCTGGGACGGTCAACTATGGCTACACCTTC. J is TRBJ1-2 and V is TRBV5-6; perhaps TRBD1 as D (5 bases). This CDR3 is 15 amino acids long. Germline loops: CDR1 SGHDT, CDR2 YYEEEE. V gave up 1 base and J gave up 2 bases, with 12 bases separating them.

The genes are TRBV2 and TRBJ2-3; 7 nucleotides agree with TRBD2. After removal of 6 bases from V and 4 bases from J, the junction contained 13 bases not matched to a gene. This CDR3 is built from 16 residues. Looked up from germline, CDR1 is SNHLY and CDR2 is FYNNEI. DNA for the CDR3: TGTGCCAGCAGGCTCAGACCTAGGACTAGACCAGATACGCAGTATTTT. This codes for CASRLRPRTRPDTQYF.

V and J are TRBV2 and TRBJ2-5; either TRBD1 or TRBD2 may supply D (6 bases each). The CDR3 is made up of 16 amino acids. CDR1 SNHLY and CDR2 FYNNEI come from the germline V gene. V lost 0 bases and J lost 4, with 15 bases in between. In DNA, the CDR3 is TGTGCCAGCAGTGAAGCTAAGGGGGGAAAAGGAGAGACCCAGTACTTC. This gives the protein CASSEAKGGKGETQYF.

This chain's CDR3 is CASSTQGAGNTIYF. The CDR3 bases are TGTGCCAGCTCAACGCAGGGGGCTGGAAACACCATATATTTT. The V gene is TRBV18, the J gene TRBJ1-3; TRBD1 aligns across 7 bases. The V segment lost 5 bases and the J segment 2 bases; nucleotides outside the gene matches: 3. The length of the CDR3 is 14 residues. Germline-derived CDR1 and CDR2 are KGHSH and LQKENI.

The rearrangement links TRBV9 to TRBJ2-3, with 10 bases that match TRBD2. V dropped 5 bases and J dropped 3; count of bases not matched to a gene: 9. The germline CDR1 and CDR2 sequences are SGDLS and YYNGEE. The CDR3 is 16 amino acids. CDR3 coding DNA: TGTGCCAGCAGTGACCCTCTAGCGGGGGCAACAGATACGCAGTATTTT. Amino acids: CASSDPLAGATDTQYF.

As for this clone: A junction end diverges from the germline sequence, so it may reflect a read error. This chain connects TRBV5-1 to TRBJ2-1; D ambiguous. CDR1 SGHRS and CDR2 YFSETQ come from the germline V gene. This CDR3 comprises 14 residues. The CDR3 loop reads CASSLGQPYNEQFF. CDR3 nucleotides: TGCGCCAGCAGTTTGGGCCAACCCTACAATGAGCAGTTCTTC. Together with reference TRBV5-1 and TRBJ2-1, the CDR3 gives the full variable domain: KAGVTQTPRYLIKTRGQQVTLSCSPISGHRSVSWYQQTPGQGLQFLFEYFSETQRNKGNFPGRFSGRQFSNSRSEMNVSTLELGDSALYLCASSLGQPYNEQFFGPGTRLTVL.

The chain employs TRBV5-1 and TRBJ1-2; tentatively, D is TRBD1 (5 bases). V shed 4 bases and J shed 5 bases, with 18 bases lying between them. Germline values: CDR1 SGHRS, CDR2 YFSETQ. The CDR3 loop spans 15 amino acids. The CDR3 nucleotides are TGCGCCAGCAGCCCGCCCCAGGGAGGAGGATATGGCTACACCTTC. Its translation is CASSPPQGGGYGYTF.

This clone appeared a single time. The rearrangement links TRBV7-2 to TRBJ2-7; no firm D call. The CDR3 is 11 residues long. V dropped 10 bases and J dropped 3 bases, with 10 bases sitting between them. Germline values: CDR1 SGHTA, CDR2 FQGNSA. CDR3 loop: CAIREIYEQYF. The CDR3 DNA sequence: TGTGCCATCCGAGAGATCTACGAGCAGTACTTC.

The rearrangement uses TRBV2 and TRBJ2-7, with a possible D match to TRBD2 (6 bases). CDR1 is SNHLY, CDR2 FYNNEI, per germline. Trimming shortened V by 6 bases and J by 3 bases, and 18 bases separated the two germline ends. CDR3 length: 15 residues. CDR3 amino acids: CASSFRGTNLYEQYF. The CDR3 DNA sequence: TGTGCCAGCAGCTTTCGGGGGACCAACCTCTACGAGCAGTACTTC.

The chain combines TRBV19 with TRBJ2-4, with 7 bases that match TRBD2. Germline CDR1 LNHDA, CDR2 SQIVND (reference sequence). This CDR3 spans 13 amino acids. J lost 5 bases, V lost 4 bases, and 2 bases had no gene match. CDR3 region: CASSRLAENIQYF. CDR3 DNA sequence: TGTGCCAGTAGTAGACTAGCAGAAAACATTCAGTACTTC.

The chain employs TRBV6-5 and TRBJ1-6; 9 nucleotides align to TRBD1. Germline CDR1 is MNHEY and CDR2 is SVGAGI. The trim removed 6 bases at V and 8 bases at J, leaving 8 bases unmatched. CDR3 length: 15 residues. The CDR3: CASRRQGVEDSPLHF. The CDR3, as DNA: TGTGCCAGCAGACGACAGGGGGTAGAGGATTCACCCCTCCACTTT.

In DNA form, the CDR3 reads TGTGCCAGCAGCCAGCAGACTAGCGGTTGGGTTGAGCAGTTCTTC. It specifies CASSQQTSGWVEQFF. The chain uses TRBV7-6 and TRBJ2-1, with 9 bases lining up with TRBD2. Germline values: CDR1 SGHVS, CDR2 FNYEAQ. The CDR3 runs to 15 residues. The ends lost 5 bases at V and 9 bases at J; junction bases unmatched: 11. Full variable domain (missing parts from reference TRBV7-6 and TRBJ2-1): GAGVSQSPRYKVTKRGQDVALRCDPISGHVSLYWYRQALGQGPEFLTYFNYEAQQDKSGLPNDRFSAERPEGSISTLTIQRTEQRDSAMYRCASSQQTSGWVEQFFGPGTRLTVL.

This chain links TRBV25-1 with TRBJ1-2; D is unresolved. This CDR3 is 11 amino acids long. The germline V gene has CDR1 MGHDK and CDR2 SYGVNS. Trimming removed 4 bases at V and 2 bases at J, with 2 bases between. CDR3 nucleotides: TGTGCCAGCAGTGGAAACTATGGCTACACCTTC. Its protein product is CASSGNYGYTF.